Included here is one T cell receptor (beta chain) sequence, with context. Antigen: not known. The data stem from a study of vaccination effects on CD4 cells after COVID-19. Only in-frame clones appear in the TCRdb table, and some are missing; sequencing was by immunoSEQ multiplex PCR. The sample records tens of thousands of clones, 65% to 75% being singletons. Germline loops: CDR1 SGHDT, CDR2 YYEEEE. The V gene lost 0 bases and the J gene lost 0 bases, with 12 bases spanning the gap. The CDR3 runs 16 residues. Subsequent to a culture period of about ten days, CD4+ T cells were isolated. The person's infection with SARS-CoV-2, confirmed by PCR, took place between March and December 2020. The participants, recipients of two vaccine doses, got either BNT162b2 or mRNA-1273. Cells had half their medium changed to IL-2 medium on days 3 and 7.

The sequence came from a human donor who had a prior SARS-CoV-2 infection. The sample consisted of CD4+ T cells from PBMCs cultured without peptide, taken after COVID-19 vaccination. The rearrangement uses TRBV5-6 and TRBJ2-5, with a possible D match to TRBD2 (6 bases). The CDR3 sequence is CASSLGPSVYQETQYF. CDR3 coding DNA: TGTGCCAGCAGCTTGGGCCCTAGCGTTTACCAAGAGACCCAGTACTTC.